This TCR beta chain was obtained from a study of T cells after posttransplantation cyclophosphamide. Study outcomes and limitations: Recipient CMV seropositivity and CMV reactivation strongly tracked TRB clonality.

Cells defined as naive were viable CD3+CD4+ or CD3+CD8+ and CCR7+CD45RA+CD45RO-CD95-CD27+CD28+. Produced via immunoSEQ multiplex PCR; TCRdb's table is partial and in-frame only. The sample records tens of thousands of clones, 95% to 99% being singletons. Note on this clone: What it binds is unknown.

The sequencing sample was made of naive CD8+ T cells sorted from PBMCs. This receptor was obtained from a man between 35 and 55 years old in good health, CMV-negative, and a related stem cell transplant donor.

The CDR3 coding sequence is TGTGCCAGGGCGGGTTACTACAATGAGCAGTTCTTC. This codes for CARAGYYNEQFF. The V call is TRBV2, the J call TRBJ2-1; TRBD2 might be the D (5 bases). Germline lookup yields CDR1 SNHLY and CDR2 FYNNEI. The CDR3 is 12 amino acids. The V end lost 9 bases, the J end lost 3 bases, and 9 bases lay between the germline ends.